This passage covers 11 T cell receptor beta chains from one sample sequenced in a study of blood T cell repertoires in COVID-19. Repertoires were generated with immunoSEQ multiplex PCR, while TCRdb's copy carries only in-frame clones and drops some. Of over 90,000 clones in the sample, roughly 85% were seen once. Source material: peripheral blood. The receptor source for this set is a man in his fifties or sixties in a cohort sampled during active COVID-19.

The gene calls are TRBV7-8 and TRBJ2-7; 7 bases are shared with TRBD1. V dropped 1 base and J dropped 0; count of bases not matched to a gene: 6. CDR3 length equals 16 residues. Germline assignment: CDR1 SGHVS and CDR2 FQNEAQ. The CDR3 is CASSLVLRTGSYEQYF. In DNA form, the CDR3 reads TGTGCCAGCAGCTTAGTCCTACGGACAGGCTCCTACGAGCAGTACTTC. Full variable domain (outside the CDR3, taken from reference TRBV7-8 and TRBJ2-7): GAGVSQSPRYKVAKRGQDVALRCDPISGHVSLFWYQQALGQGPEFLTYFQNEAQLDKSGLPSDRFFAERPEGSVSTLKIQRTQQEDSAVYLCASSLVLRTGSYEQYFGPGTRLTVT.

The chain couples TRBV19 to TRBJ2-1, with D possibly matching TRBD1 (6 bases). Germline V gene lookup returns CDR1 LNHDA and CDR2 SQIVND (reference sequence). The V and J ends lost 2 bases and 9 bases respectively, with 20 bases between them. This CDR3 is built from 16 residues. CDR3 coding DNA: TGTGCCAGTAGTATAAGAGTAGGGCAGGGGCCGAGTGAGCAGTTCTTC. Its translation is CASSIRVGQGPSEQFF.

The chain uses TRBV19 and TRBJ2-3; 11 positions match TRBD1. Germline CDR1 reads LNHDA; CDR2 reads SQIVND (reference sequence). The CDR3 loop spans 16 amino acids. The V gene end was trimmed by 1 base and the J gene end by 5 bases; junction bases not matched to a gene: 5. Here the CDR3 DNA reads TGTGCCAGTAGTATAGGAGGGGACAGGGGGAAAGATACGCAGTATTTT. Its protein is CASSIGGDRGKDTQYF.

This chain uses TRBV18 with TRBJ2-1; TRBD2 agrees at 7 bases. Per germline, CDR1 KGHSH and CDR2 LQKENI. V shed 6 bases and J 5 bases; nucleotides not matched to a gene: 4. CDR3 length: 13 amino acids. The CDR3 region has the DNA TGTGCCAGCTCCCAGGGACTAAACAATGAGCAGTTCTTC. Protein: CASSQGLNNEQFF.

The rearrangement joins TRBV19 to TRBJ1-2; TRBD1 agrees at 10 bases. CDR1 is LNHDA and CDR2 is SQIVND in the germline V gene (reference sequence). V was pared by 5 bases and J by 5 bases, with 8 bases of the junction left unmatched. This CDR3 spans 15 amino acids. The chain's CDR3 is CASSPTTGGAYGYTF. The CDR3 DNA sequence: TGTGCCAGTAGTCCGACGACAGGGGGCGCGTATGGCTACACCTTC.

The CDR3 region has the DNA TGTGCCAGCAGCCGCAATACAAATGAAAAACTGTTTTTT. It yields the protein CASSRNTNEKLFF. V and J are TRBV11-2 and TRBJ1-4; no clear D gene. The germline V gene has CDR1 SGHAT and CDR2 FQNNGV. The CDR3 is 13 amino acids. V was shortened by 5 bases and J by 5 bases, with 9 bases between the two germline ends.

The chain links TRBV7-2 to TRBJ2-3; 8 nucleotides match TRBD2. Germline lookup yields CDR1 SGHTA and CDR2 FQGNSA. J was trimmed by 5 bases and V by 5 bases; bases with no gene match: 9. The CDR3 has 15 residues. CDR3: CASSPGGGGGDTQYF. The CDR3 bases are TGTGCCAGCAGCCCCGGGGGGGGTGGAGGAGATACGCAGTATTTT.

This clone was detected once. The CDR3 region has the DNA TGTGCCAGCTCACCACCCCCCGCGAGGGGGCTTAGCTCCTATAATTCACCCCTCCACTTT. Translation: CASSPPPARGLSSYNSPLHF. The chain couples TRBV18 to TRBJ1-6; 7 bases fit TRBD1. Germline-derived CDR1 and CDR2 are KGHSH and LQKENI. The CDR3 has 20 amino acids. Losses at the gene ends were 0 bases for V and 0 bases for J; bases not matched to a gene: 11.

The chain links TRBV2 to TRBJ1-1; no firm D call. V dropped 3 bases and J dropped 1 base, with 6 bases sitting between them. The CDR3 runs 13 residues. The germline CDR1 and CDR2 sequences are SNHLY and FYNNEI. CDR3: CASSELRNTEAFF. CDR3 sequence (DNA): TGTGCCAGCAGTGAGCTCAGGAACACTGAAGCTTTCTTT.

The chain joins TRBV9 to TRBJ1-3; possibly TRBD1 for D (5 bases). CDR1 is SGDLS and CDR2 is YYNGEE in the germline V gene. V was pared by 3 bases and J by 4 bases, with 17 bases between. This CDR3 region has 16 residues. DNA of the CDR3: TGTGCCAGCAGCGCGGCAGGGTCAGTCCTCGGAAACACCATATATTTT. It specifies CASSAAGSVLGNTIYF.

V gene TRBV5-1 combines with J gene TRBJ1-6; weak D call: TRBD1 (6 bases). The germline gives CDR1 SGHRS, CDR2 YFSETQ. The V gene lost 3 bases and the J gene lost 9 bases, with 19 bases spanning the gap. The CDR3 is 16 amino acids. The CDR3 DNA follows: TGCGCCAGCAGCTCAGGCGATGCAGGGGTGGGTTCACCCCTCCACTTT. The encoded protein is CASSSGDAGVGSPLHF.